The clone carrying this TCR beta chain was seen a few times. This specimen belongs to a study of T-cell reconstitution after alpha-beta-depleted transplantation in children. Library preparation (for TCRbeta) was performed with unique molecular identifiers. TCRdb used MiXCR to reprocess the PCR reads, holding one entry per CDR3 protein. The sample lists approximately 120,000 distinct CDR3 sequences, about 9.6% seen once, with less than 25% in the top ten. CDR3 length: 16 amino acids. Unmatched junction bases numbered 4, after V lost 5 bases and J lost 0 bases. Germline lookup yields CDR1 SGHVS and CDR2 FQNEAQ.

The TCR originated in a girl under three years old who had a stem cell transplant for combined immunodeficiency, so the T cells may come from the graft donor. The gene calls are TRBV7-8 and TRBJ2-6; 7 nucleotides line up with TRBD2. The material sequenced was PBMCs, mostly from graft donor cells, taken 180 days after TCRalphabeta/CD19-depleted stem cell transplant. DNA of the CDR3: TGTGCCAGCAGCCGGGGAGGGAACTCTGGGGCCAACGTCCTGACTTTC. The encoded protein is CASSRGGNSGANVLTF.